Here is one TCR beta chain with its context. Its antigen is unknown. The sample originates from a study of blood T cells in healthy people across ages. Combining a sample-barcoded 5' primer with a J-beta primer mix, a second PCR ran for about 6 to 11 cycles. Each CDR3 protein is one row after TCRdb ran MiXCR on the 5' RACE reads. This table has 1.5 million to 2 million distinct CDR3 sequences, about 50% appearing once. The CDR3 extends over 15 amino acids. The V gene's germline CDR1 is SNHLY and CDR2 FYNNEI. V gave up 2 bases and J gave up 5 bases; unmatched junction bases: 5. Study outcomes and limitations: Percentage of naive T cells showed a strong correlation with TCR beta diversity.

This clonotype was sampled from a woman between 40 and 55 years old in good health. This sequence joins TRBV2 and TRBJ2-3, with TRBD1 matching 9 bases. Sequenced sample: blood. CDR3 sequence (DNA): TGTGCCAGCAGTGAACGAGGACAGGGGAGAGATACGCAGTATTTT. It translates to CASSERGQGRDTQYF.